Following are 28 T cell receptor beta chains from one sample sequenced in a study of T cells after yellow fever vaccination. TCRdb analysed the 5' RACE reads with MiXCR anew, one entry per CDR3 protein. The sample shows some 320,000 distinct CDR3 sequences, 4.1% of them seen only once. The sample here was PBMCs, taken 5 days after the yellow fever booster vaccination. Source of these receptors: a young man who received the YFV17D yellow fever vaccine.

In this sample, this clonotype turned up a few times. The genes are TRBV20-1 and TRBJ2-7, with D maybe TRBD1 (6 bases). The CDR3 has 16 amino acids. The germline CDR1 and CDR2 sequences are DFQATT and SNEGSKA (reference sequence). V gave up 5 bases and J gave up 2 bases, with 22 bases separating them. The CDR3 DNA follows: TGCAGTGCTGCCTCCGGCACAGGGAATAGGCCCTACGAGCAGTACTTC. As protein: CSAASGTGNRPYEQYF.

This clonotype turned up a few times. The chain employs TRBV20-1 and TRBJ2-2; TRBD2 might be the D (6 bases). Between the trimmed V and J ends, which lost 2 bases and 4 bases, there was a span of 14 bases. Germline-derived CDR1 and CDR2 are DFQATT and SNEGSKA (reference sequence). This CDR3 spans 15 amino acids. The CDR3 DNA reads as TGCAGTGCTAGACCCCGGGGGTGGGGCACCGGGGAGCTGTTTTTT. Its translation is CSARPRGWGTGELFF.

This clonotype was counted between two and nine times. CDR3 residues: CASTYPYDRENDEQYV. In nucleotides, the CDR3 is TGTGCCAGCACGTATCCCTATGACAGGGAAAACGACGAGCAGTACGTC. The V call is TRBV2, the J call TRBJ2-7, with 7 nucleotides matching TRBD1. The junction had 17 bases not matched to a gene; V was cut back by 7 bases and J by 5 bases. The germline CDR1 and CDR2 sequences are SNHLY and FYNNEI. The CDR3 has 16 residues.

This clonotype was seen more than once but under ten times. The chain recombines TRBV5-4 with TRBJ1-1; D unclear. V was trimmed by 5 bases and J by 4 bases, leaving 9 bases between them. CDR3 length equals 12 residues. Germline V gives CDR1 SGHNT, CDR2 YYREEE (reference sequence). CDR3 nucleotide sequence: TGTGCCAGCAGGGTGGGATCCACTGAAGCTTTCTTT. As protein: CASRVGSTEAFF. Drawing the rest from reference TRBV5-4 and TRBJ1-1, the complete variable domain is ETGVTQSPTHLIKTRGQQVTLRCSSQSGHNTVSWYQQALGQGPQFIFQYYREEENGRGNFPPRFSGLQFPNYSSELNVNALELDDSALYLCASRVGSTEAFFGQGTRLTVV.

This clonotype was detected a few times. The chain couples TRBV6-2 or TRBV6-3 to TRBJ2-5; 8 nucleotides match TRBD2. Per the germline V gene, CDR1 is MNHEY and CDR2 is SVGEGT. With V trimmed by 0 bases and J by 4 bases, 10 bases remained unmatched. This CDR3 spans 17 amino acids. The CDR3 bases are TGTGCCAGCAGTTACTCGTCATCCGGGACTAGGGGAGAGACCCAGTACTTC. It is translated as CASSYSSSGTRGETQYF.

This clonotype was found many times. The chain couples TRBV4-3 to TRBJ2-2; maybe TRBD2 (5 bases). V lost 4 bases, J lost 7 bases, and 13 bases lay in between. The CDR3 has 14 residues. The germline V gene encodes CDR1 LGHNA and CDR2 YSLEER. The CDR3 DNA reads as TGCGCCAGCAGCCCCCGGGGTTTAGGCGGGGAGCTGTTTTTT. Protein product: CASSPRGLGGELFF.

The sample holds many counts of this clonotype. This chain uses TRBV27 with TRBJ2-1; D is unclear. V lost 6 bases and J lost 6, with 6 bases in between. Germline V gene lookup returns CDR1 MNHEY and CDR2 SMNVEV (reference sequence). The CDR3 is 11 residues long. The CDR3 reads CASSRGNEQFF. The CDR3 DNA reads TGTGCCAGCAGCCGAGGCAATGAGCAGTTCTTC.

V usage is TRBV27 and J usage is TRBJ1-6; D uncertain. The V gene's germline CDR1 is MNHEY and CDR2 SMNVEV (reference sequence). Between the trimmed V and J ends, which lost 2 bases and 1 base, there was a span of 9 bases. This CDR3 contains 16 residues. The chain's CDR3 is CASSLLGRSYNSPLHF. The CDR3 nucleotides are TGTGCCAGCAGTTTACTGGGCCGGTCCTATAATTCACCCCTCCACTTT.

This clonotype was counted at least ten times. The chain has TRBV6-1 and TRBJ1-2; 8 bases match TRBD1. CDR1 is MNHNS and CDR2 is SASEGT in the germline V gene. This CDR3 contains 15 residues. The V segment lost 2 bases and the J segment 7 bases; nucleotides outside the gene matches: 9. The CDR3, as DNA: TGTGCCAGCAGTGAATCAGGGCAGGGGGCTGGTGGCTACACCTTC. This encodes CASSESGQGAGGYTF.

This clonotype was seen only a few times. The chain is built from TRBV18 and TRBJ1-4; no clear D gene. CDR1 and CDR2 from the germline V gene are KGHSH and LQKENI. This CDR3 comprises 14 residues. V lost 3 bases to trimming and J lost 5 bases, with 10 bases between them. The CDR3 reads CASSPNSVNEKLFF. For the CDR3, the DNA is TGTGCCAGCTCACCGAACAGCGTGAATGAAAAACTGTTTTTT.

The table lists this clonotype with a few counts. The V call is TRBV3-1, the J call TRBJ1-5; tentative D call: TRBD1 (5 bases). V shed 0 bases and J shed 9 bases, with 15 bases lying between them. This CDR3 comprises 15 residues. Germline-derived CDR1 and CDR2 are LGHDT and YNNKEL (reference sequence). The CDR3 protein is CASSQDTGNAWPQHF. The CDR3 nucleotides read TGTGCCAGCAGCCAAGATACAGGAAATGCATGGCCCCAGCATTTT.

V gene TRBV5-1 combines with J gene TRBJ2-5; D is possibly TRBD1 (5 bases). The CDR3 loop spans 15 amino acids. Germline CDR1 reads SGHRS; CDR2 reads YFSETQ. The V gene lost 4 bases and the J gene lost 1 base, with 14 bases spanning the gap. The CDR3 spells CASSRVGVVQETQYF. In nucleotides, the CDR3 is TGCGCCAGCAGCAGGGTAGGGGTTGTCCAAGAGACCCAGTACTTC.

The chain combines TRBV11-2 with TRBJ2-7, with 7 bases matching TRBD1. With V trimmed by 5 bases and J by 2 bases, 3 bases remained unmatched. CDR1 and CDR2 (germline): SGHAT, FQNNGV. The CDR3 covers 13 residues. The CDR3 loop is CASSKTGTYEQYF. The DNA for the CDR3 is TGTGCCAGCAGCAAGACAGGGACCTACGAGCAGTACTTC. Supplemented by reference TRBV11-2 and TRBJ2-7, the full variable domain reads EAGVAQSPRYKIIEKRQSVAFWCNPISGHATLYWYQQILGQGPKLLIQFQNNGVVDDSQLPKDRFSAERLKGVDSTLKIQPAKLEDSAVYLCASSKTGTYEQYFGPGTRLTVT.

The V call is TRBV7-9, the J call TRBJ2-5; D is undetermined. Germline CDR1 reads SEHNR; CDR2 reads FQNEAQ (reference sequence). V lost 1 base to trimming and J lost 1 base, with 10 bases between them. CDR3 length: 15 residues. The CDR3 nucleotides are TGTGCCAGCAGCTTAGGGGTCGGGTCCCAAGAGACCCAGTACTTC. Translated: CASSLGVGSQETQYF.

Many counts were recorded for this clonotype. The chain combines TRBV20-1 with TRBJ2-3; 11 bases line up with TRBD2. This CDR3 has 14 residues. Germline CDR1 reads DFQATT; CDR2 reads SNEGSKA (reference sequence). Losses at the gene ends were 4 bases for V and 7 bases for J; bases not matched to a gene: 7. This chain's CDR3 is CSATPGLAEHTQYF. The CDR3 region has the DNA TGCAGTGCTACGCCGGGACTAGCGGAACATACGCAGTATTTT.

This chain joins TRBV7-9 and TRBJ2-1; a weak D match, TRBD1 (5 bases). V was cut by 1 base and J by 9 bases, with 13 bases left in between. The germline gives CDR1 SEHNR, CDR2 FQNEAQ (reference sequence). This CDR3 is built from 14 residues. CDR3 sequence: CASSLGQGKGEQFF. The CDR3 DNA is TGTGCCAGCAGCTTAGGTCAGGGTAAGGGTGAGCAGTTCTTC. Full variable domain (rest looked up from reference TRBV7-9 and TRBJ2-1): DTGVSQNPRHKITKRGQNVTFRCDPISEHNRLYWYRQTLGQGPEFLTYFQNEAQLEKSRLLSDRFSAERPKGSFSTLEIQRTEQGDSAMYLCASSLGQGKGEQFFGPGTRLTVL.

This rearrangement joins TRBV6-5 to TRBJ2-7; D unclear. V gave up 0 bases and J gave up 5 bases, with 11 bases separating them. The germline V gene has CDR1 MNHEY and CDR2 SVGAGI. The CDR3 is made up of 14 amino acids. As DNA, the CDR3 is TGTGCCAGCAGTTACTCCTACGGAACCCACGAGCAGTACGTC. Translated, it gives CASSYSYGTHEQYV.

Many counts were recorded for this clonotype. The chain combines TRBV25-1 with TRBJ1-4, with D hard to call. The CDR3 contains 16 residues. V lost 2 bases and J lost 0, with 10 bases in between. Germline CDR1 reads MGHDK; CDR2 reads SYGVNS. CDR3 in amino acids: CASSEVLAATNEKLFF. The CDR3, as DNA: TGTGCCAGCAGTGAAGTTTTGGCAGCAACTAATGAAAAACTGTTTTTT. The complete variable domain, with remaining parts taken from reference TRBV25-1 and TRBJ1-4, reads EADIYQTPRYLVIGTGKKITLECSQTMGHDKMYWYQQDPGMELHLIHYSYGVNSTEKGDLSSESTVSRIRTEHFPLTLESARPSHTSQYLCASSEVLAATNEKLFFGSGTQLSVL.

This clonotype appeared many times. The chain employs TRBV3-1 and TRBJ2-1; D unresolved. Trimming stripped 2 bases from V and 8 bases from J, with 7 bases between. CDR1 and CDR2 from the germline V gene are LGHDT and YNNKEL (reference sequence). The CDR3 has 12 residues. The CDR3 reads CASSQYRDEQFF. The CDR3 coding sequence is TGTGCCAGCAGCCAATACCGGGATGAGCAGTTCTTC.

A few counts support this clonotype. The chain employs TRBV9 and TRBJ1-1; 8 bases match TRBD1. Unmatched junction bases numbered 7, after V lost 5 bases and J lost 7 bases. Germline lookup yields CDR1 SGDLS and CDR2 YYNGEE. The CDR3 is 13 residues long. The CDR3 DNA follows: TGTGCCAGCAGACCTGGACAGGGCCATGAAGCTTTCTTT. Encoded protein: CASRPGQGHEAFF.

The table lists this clonotype with a few counts. The chain has TRBV19 and TRBJ1-5; D is uncertain. Germline loops: CDR1 LNHDA, CDR2 SQIVND (reference sequence). Trimming shortened V by 7 bases and J by 7 bases, and 26 bases separated the two germline ends. The CDR3 has 17 amino acids. The CDR3 loop reads CASTLRQDLVSAQPQHF. The DNA for the CDR3 is TGTGCCAGTACCCTGAGGCAGGATCTTGTAAGTGCCCAGCCCCAGCATTTT.

This clonotype was observed at least ten times. The chain combines TRBV7-6 with TRBJ2-3; 7 bases are a match to TRBD1. The V gene's germline CDR1 is SGHVS and CDR2 FNYEAQ. CDR3 length: 15 residues. Trimming took 3 bases from V and 4 from J; bases not matched to a gene: 7. CDR3 bases: TGTGCCAGCAGCTTGTTAGGGGGCTTGGCAGATACGCAGTATTTT. This codes for CASSLLGGLADTQYF.

This clonotype was detected many times. The chain is built from TRBV7-2 and TRBJ1-1; D gene unclear. V was clipped by 4 bases and J by 0 bases, with 6 bases between them. Germline assignment: CDR1 SGHTA and CDR2 FQGNSA. The CDR3 totals 13 residues. This CDR3 is CASSYQVNTEAFF. CDR3 DNA sequence: TGTGCCAGCAGCTACCAGGTGAACACTGAAGCTTTCTTT.

This clonotype has just a few counts. This chain links TRBV7-9 with TRBJ2-2, with TRBD2 identical over 8 bases. Germline lookup yields CDR1 SEHNR and CDR2 FQNEAQ (reference sequence). The CDR3 consists of 17 residues. The J segment lost 5 bases and the V segment lost 5 bases, leaving 13 bases of the junction unmatched. CDR3 sequence reads: CASSPSGGGRKTGELFF. Here the CDR3 DNA reads TGTGCCAGCAGCCCCTCCGGCGGGGGGCGCAAAACCGGGGAGCTGTTTTTT.

In its sample, this clonotype was seen a few times. The chain uses TRBV5-1 and TRBJ1-4; 7 bases are a match to TRBD1. The CDR3 loop spans 15 amino acids. Germline V gene lookup returns CDR1 SGHRS and CDR2 YFSETQ. Trimming took 4 bases from V and 2 from J; bases not matched to a gene: 5. DNA for the CDR3: TGCGCCAGCAGCCCTCTGGGACAGACTAATGAAAAACTGTTTTTT. Its protein is CASSPLGQTNEKLFF.

This clonotype was recorded a few times. The V gene is TRBV2, the J gene TRBJ1-4; D is possibly TRBD1 (5 bases). With 4 bases removed from V and 4 bases from J, the gap between germline ends came to 10 bases. The CDR3 has 14 amino acids. Germline V lookup: CDR1 SNHLY, CDR2 FYNNEI. CDR3 region: CASSVRGGNEKLFF. CDR3 DNA sequence: TGTGCCAGCAGTGTACGTGGGGGTAATGAAAAACTGTTTTTT.

Ten or more counts support this clonotype. This rearrangement joins TRBV5-1 to TRBJ2-5; 11 bases map to TRBD1. Germline V gives CDR1 SGHRS, CDR2 YFSETQ. The CDR3 totals 16 residues. With 1 base clipped from V and 5 bases from J, the junction kept 7 bases outside the gene matches. DNA for the CDR3: TGCGCCAGCAGCTTGATTGGACAGGGGGCGGCGGAGACCCAGTACTTC. It specifies CASSLIGQGAAETQYF.

This clonotype was recorded a few times. The chain employs TRBV9 and TRBJ2-1, with TRBD2 as a possible D gene (5 bases). Trimming shortened V by 0 bases and J by 7 bases, and 14 bases separated the two germline ends. CDR1 is SGDLS and CDR2 is YYNGEE in the germline V gene. The CDR3 is 15 amino acids. The CDR3 reads CASSVEDGVWNEQFF. CDR3 nucleotide sequence: TGTGCCAGCAGCGTAGAAGACGGGGTATGGAATGAGCAGTTCTTC.